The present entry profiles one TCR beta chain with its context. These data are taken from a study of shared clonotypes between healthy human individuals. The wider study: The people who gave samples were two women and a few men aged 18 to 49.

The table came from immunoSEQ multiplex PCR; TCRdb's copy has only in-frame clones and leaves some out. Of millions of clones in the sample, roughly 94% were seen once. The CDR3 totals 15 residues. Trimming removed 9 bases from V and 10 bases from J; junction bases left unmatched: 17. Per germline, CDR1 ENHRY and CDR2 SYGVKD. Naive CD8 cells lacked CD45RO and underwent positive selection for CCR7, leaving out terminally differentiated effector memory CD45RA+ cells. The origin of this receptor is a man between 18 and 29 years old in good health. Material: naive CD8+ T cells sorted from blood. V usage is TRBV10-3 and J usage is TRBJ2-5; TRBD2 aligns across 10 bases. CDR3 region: CAIGGEREGGLDQYF. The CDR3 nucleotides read TGTGCCATTGGGGGCGAGCGGGAGGGTGGCCTTGACCAGTACTTC.